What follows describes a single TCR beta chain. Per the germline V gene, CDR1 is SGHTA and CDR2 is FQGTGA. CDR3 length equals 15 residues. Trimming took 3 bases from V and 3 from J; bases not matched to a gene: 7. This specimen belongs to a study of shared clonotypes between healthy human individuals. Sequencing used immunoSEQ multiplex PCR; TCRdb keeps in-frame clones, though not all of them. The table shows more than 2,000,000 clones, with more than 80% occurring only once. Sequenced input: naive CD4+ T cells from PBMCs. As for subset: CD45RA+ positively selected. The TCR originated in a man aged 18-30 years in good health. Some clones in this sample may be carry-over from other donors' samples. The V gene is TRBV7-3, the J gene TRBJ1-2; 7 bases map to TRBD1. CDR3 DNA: TGTGCCAGCAGCTTGACAGGGCCCACCCACTATGGCTACACCTTC. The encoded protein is CASSLTGPTHYGYTF.